Presented here are 20 T cell receptor beta chains from one specimen sequenced in a study of control samples from healthy donors and cancer patients. Using immunoSEQ multiplex PCR, the repertoire was profiled, and TCRdb retains in-frame clones only, with some absent. Here the sample spans 80,000 to 100,000 clones, roughly 92% being singletons. Sequenced material: blood. These receptors all stem from a human donor in good health. The donor label of this sample is uncertain.

V gene TRBV19 combines with J gene TRBJ1-6; no clear D. Trimming shortened V by 2 bases and J by 2 bases, and 1 base separated the two germline ends. This CDR3 region has 13 residues. Germline-derived CDR1 and CDR2 are LNHDA and SQIVND (reference sequence). The CDR3 sequence is CASSITYNSPLHF. CDR3 sequence (DNA): TGTGCCAGTAGTATAACCTATAATTCACCCCTCCACTTT.

V and J are TRBV6-1 and TRBJ1-3; no firm D call. V lost 3 bases, J lost 3 bases, and 3 bases lay in between. The V gene's germline CDR1 is MNHNS and CDR2 SASEGT. The CDR3 runs to 12 residues. The CDR3 coding sequence is TGTGCCAGCAGTGAGTTTGGAAACACCATATATTTT. It specifies CASSEFGNTIYF.

Concerning this clone: Other DNA sequences in the sample encode the same CDR3. This chain connects TRBV12-3 or TRBV12-4 to TRBJ1-5, with D hard to call. The CDR3 spans 12 residues. Trimming pared 5 bases from V and 7 bases from J, leaving 9 bases between. The CDR3 region is CASSLGVQPQHF. DNA for the CDR3: TGTGCCAGCAGTCTAGGTGTCCAGCCCCAGCATTTT.

This clone showed up just a few times. V and J are TRBV3-1 (or the pseudogene TRBV3-2) and TRBJ1-1, with D possibly matching TRBD1 (5 bases). V was cut by 0 bases and J by 10 bases, with 15 bases left in between. The CDR3 has 14 residues. Germline CDR1 LGHDT, CDR2 YNNKEL (reference sequence). CDR3 sequence reads: CASSQDRGRLGAFF. The CDR3 nucleotides are TGTGCCAGCAGCCAAGATAGGGGTCGATTGGGAGCTTTCTTT.

V usage is TRBV9 and J usage is TRBJ1-1, with 8 nucleotides matching TRBD1. V lost 1 base to trimming and J lost 3 bases; unmatched junction nucleotides: 8. Germline V gene data show CDR1 as SGDLS and CDR2 as YYNGEE. The CDR3 spans 16 residues. The chain's CDR3 is CASSVYDRGEYTEAFF. CDR3 bases: TGTGCCAGCAGCGTATACGACAGGGGCGAGTACACTGAAGCTTTCTTT.

The chain joins TRBV6-4 to TRBJ1-2, with D uncertain. Trimming took 0 bases from V and 4 from J, leaving 12 bases between them. Germline CDR1 is MRHNA and CDR2 is SNTAGT. The CDR3 totals 15 residues. DNA of the CDR3: TGTGCCAGCAGTGACTCTCCGACCGGCGCCTATGGCTACACCTTC. Translated, it gives CASSDSPTGAYGYTF.

This chain links TRBV12-5 with TRBJ1-5; TRBD1 agrees at 8 bases. V dropped 1 base and J dropped 4; count of bases not matched to a gene: 9. The CDR3 extends over 17 amino acids. From germline, CDR1 is LGHNT and CDR2 FRNRAP. CDR3 in amino acids: CASGLEVGTGGNQPQHF. CDR3 sequence (DNA): TGTGCTAGTGGTTTGGAGGTTGGGACAGGTGGAAATCAGCCCCAGCATTTT. Filled out from reference TRBV12-5 and TRBJ1-5, the complete variable domain reads DARVTQTPRHKVTEMGQEVTMRCQPILGHNTVFWYRQTMMQGLELLAYFRNRAPLDDSGMPKDRFSAEMPDATLATLKIQPSEPRDSAVYFCASGLEVGTGGNQPQHFGDGTRLSIL.

This rearrangement joins TRBV9 to TRBJ2-3; 16 bases align to TRBD2. Germline CDR1 and CDR2: SGDLS and YYNGEE. The CDR3 totals 18 residues. V gave up 3 bases and J gave up 4 bases; unmatched junction bases: 8. The CDR3 loop is CASSDSGLAGGPADTQYF. In DNA, the CDR3 is TGTGCCAGCAGCGACTCGGGACTAGCGGGGGGGCCCGCAGATACGCAGTATTTT.

This clone occurred once. The rearrangement joins TRBV30 to TRBJ1-1; D is uncertain. The germline CDR1 and CDR2 sequences are GTSNPN and SVGIG (reference sequence). Deletions cut 2 bases from V and 1 base from J, with 8 bases between. CDR3 length equals 13 residues. The CDR3 sequence is CAWSFKPNTEAFF. The CDR3 nucleotides are TGTGCCTGGAGTTTTAAGCCGAACACTGAAGCTTTCTTT. Using reference TRBV30 and TRBJ1-1 for the parts outside the CDR3, the full variable domain is SQTIHQWPATLVQPVGSPLSLECTVEGTSNPNLYWYRQAAGRGLQLLFYSVGIGQISSEVPQNLSASRPQDRQFILSSKKLLLSDSGFYLCAWSFKPNTEAFFGQGTRLTVV.

The gene calls are TRBV9 and TRBJ1-2; no clear D gene. V lost 4 bases and J 5 bases, leaving 15 bases between the germline ends. Germline lookup yields CDR1 SGDLS and CDR2 YYNGEE. The CDR3 has 14 amino acids. The CDR3 DNA follows: TGTGCCAGCAGCCCCCGCTCATTCTCTTATGGCTACACCTTC. It codes for CASSPRSFSYGYTF.

The chain combines TRBV7-2 with TRBJ1-2; no reliable D call. The CDR3 runs 13 residues. Trimming cost V 3 bases and J 8 bases, with 13 bases left between them. From germline, CDR1 is SGHTA and CDR2 FQGNSA. For the CDR3, the DNA is TGTGCCAGCAGCTTCTCCAGGATATCGGGCTACACCTTC. It is translated as CASSFSRISGYTF.

This chain joins TRBV6-1 and TRBJ2-7; 12 bases fit TRBD2. Trimming at V came to 4 bases and at J to 3 bases, leaving 7 bases not matched to a gene. The CDR3 sequence is 16 residues long. The germline CDR1 and CDR2 sequences are MNHNS and SASEGT. CDR3 in amino acids: CASSAQLAGGLYEQYF. The CDR3 coding sequence is TGTGCCAGCAGTGCACAACTAGCGGGGGGCCTCTACGAGCAGTACTTC.

Sample share makes this clone medium-sized. The chain links TRBV6-6 to TRBJ2-1; D is perhaps TRBD2 (5 bases). V was pared by 9 bases and J by 10 bases, with 13 bases between. Germline V gives CDR1 MNHNY, CDR2 SVGAGI (reference sequence). The length of the CDR3 is 11 residues. CDR3 loop: CASIQPGEQFF. CDR3 sequence (DNA): TGTGCCAGTATTCAACCGGGGGAGCAGTTCTTC.

The chain uses TRBV6-5 and TRBJ1-3; D gene ambiguous. CDR1 and CDR2 from the germline V gene are MNHEY and SVGAGI. This CDR3 spans 15 amino acids. V was shortened by 0 bases and J by 1 base, with 7 bases between the two germline ends. As DNA, the CDR3 is TGTGCCAGCAGTTACTCGAGAGGGTCTGGAAACACCATATATTTT. This sequence encodes CASSYSRGSGNTIYF.

This clone was observed a few times. The chain is built from TRBV24-1 and TRBJ2-5; 8 bases are shared with TRBD1. CDR3 length: 15 residues. CDR1 and CDR2 (germline): KGHDR, SFDVKD. V lost 3 bases, J lost 4 bases, and 6 bases stayed unmatched. This CDR3 is CATSDGGQGAETQYF. The CDR3 DNA sequence: TGTGCCACCAGTGATGGGGGCCAGGGGGCAGAGACCCAGTACTTC.

The J gene is TRBJ1-3, the V gene TRBV19; no reliable D call. Germline V gene data show CDR1 as LNHDA and CDR2 as SQIVND (reference sequence). The CDR3 extends over 12 amino acids. V shed 7 bases and J shed 2 bases, with 6 bases lying between them. CDR3: CASINPGNTIYF. CDR3 DNA sequence: TGTGCCAGTATTAACCCTGGAAACACCATATATTTT.

The V call is TRBV11-2, the J call TRBJ2-5; possibly TRBD2 for D (5 bases). Per the germline V gene, CDR1 is SGHAT and CDR2 is FQNNGV. V was shortened by 5 bases and J by 5 bases, with 24 bases between the two germline ends. CDR3 length equals 17 residues. The DNA of the CDR3 is TGTGCCAGCAGCCCGATCCCGGGGTTAAAGAGAATGGAGACCCAGTACTTC. It codes for CASSPIPGLKRMETQYF.

The chain combines TRBV12-3 or TRBV12-4 with TRBJ1-2, with D possibly matching TRBD1 (5 bases). The V end was cut by 6 bases, the J end by 1 base, with 9 bases between. CDR3 length equals 13 residues. CDR3: CASSLRDNYGYTF. The CDR3 DNA reads as TGTGCCAGCAGCCTCAGGGATAACTATGGCTACACCTTC.

DNA of the CDR3: TGTGCCAGCAGCCCTATTAGCGGGGCTTACAATGAGCAGTTCTTC. This gives the protein CASSPISGAYNEQFF. The chain combines TRBV11-2 with TRBJ2-1, with TRBD2 matching over 8 bases. The CDR3 has 15 amino acids. Per the germline V gene, CDR1 is SGHAT and CDR2 is FQNNGV. V gave up 5 bases and J gave up 4 bases; unmatched junction bases: 7. Drawing the rest from reference TRBV11-2 and TRBJ2-1, the complete variable domain is EAGVAQSPRYKIIEKRQSVAFWCNPISGHATLYWYQQILGQGPKLLIQFQNNGVVDDSQLPKDRFSAERLKGVDSTLKIQPAKLEDSAVYLCASSPISGAYNEQFFGPGTRLTVL.

The genes are TRBV14 and TRBJ1-1; 7 nucleotides align to TRBD1. CDR3 length: 20 amino acids. Germline assignment: CDR1 SGHDN and CDR2 FVKESK. V lost 0 bases, J lost 1 base, and 17 bases stayed unmatched. The CDR3 loop is CASSQDSLFFPGTENTEAFF. CDR3 coding DNA: TGTGCCAGCAGCCAAGATTCGTTGTTCTTCCCAGGGACAGAGAACACTGAAGCTTTCTTT.